This is a list of T cell receptor beta chains from one sample in a study of regulatory T cells in long-lasting Graves disease. TCRdb ran MiXCR on the multiplex PCR reads and lists one entry per CDR3 protein. Counted here are some 370,000 distinct CDR3 sequences, about a fifth occurring once; the ten biggest clones make up more than 20%. Material: peripheral blood mononuclear cells (PBMCs), obtained when the disease was refractory, from a patient treated with antithyroid drugs. The receptors were gathered from a female donor with Graves disease. Both conserved end residues are part of each CDR3. Fields, in order: D gene, clone size, J gene, V gene, CDR3 DNA, CDR3 protein. A D gene is named only where the DNA matches it firmly. Clone size is given for some rows only: seen once, a few or many times, or a class if the clone is expanded.

TRBD2,once,TRBJ2-7,TRBV5-1,TGCGCCAGCAGCCCGTCGGGGACTAGCGGGTCTAACGAGCAGTACTTC,CASSPSGTSGSNEQYF
TRBD2,many,TRBJ2-4,TRBV7-2,TGTGCCAGCAGCTTAGGGGCGGGAGGGCTACTAAACATTCAGTACTTC,CASSLGAGGLLNIQYF
.,many,TRBJ1-5,TRBV2,TGTGCCAGCAGTGATTTCGGTGGGGAGCCCCAGCATTTT,CASSDFGGEPQHF
TRBD1,many,TRBJ1-1,TRBV28,TGTGCCAGTACAGGGGGCACTGAAGCTTTCTTT,CASTGGTEAFF
TRBD2,many,TRBJ2-7,TRBV7-2,TGTGCCAGCAGCCGGCGAGAGCGGGAGGGCCCCTACGAGCAGTACTTC,CASSRREREGPYEQYF
.,few,TRBJ1-2,TRBV6-4,TGTGCCAGCAGATCGACAGATGGCTACACCTTC,CASRSTDGYTF
TRBD1,few,TRBJ2-2,TRBV11-2,TGTGCCAGCAGCTTAACAGGGGGCTGGACCGGGGAGCTGTTTTTT,CASSLTGGWTGELFF
TRBD1,.,TRBJ2-7,TRBV7-6,TGTGCCAGTACAGACGGACAGGGAGGCGAGCAGTACTTC,CASTDGQGGEQYF
.,.,TRBJ1-1,TRBV5-6,TGTGCCAGCAGCCCCTCCGTCAGTACTGAAGCTTTCTTT,CASSPSVSTEAFF
.,.,TRBJ1-5,TRBV6-5,TGTGCCAGCAGTTTGGGACGGACAAATCAGCCCCAGCATTTT,CASSLGRTNQPQHF
.,many,TRBJ2-7,TRBV7-8,TGTGCCAGCAGCTCCCTGCCCTACGAGCAGTACTTC,CASSSLPYEQYF
.,.,TRBJ1-3,TRBV11-2,TGCGCCAGCAGCCAAGAGGGAATATCTGGAAACACCATATATTTT,CASSQEGISGNTIYF
.,many,TRBJ1-6,TRBV6-1,TGTGCCAGCAGCGGACAGAGTAATAATTCACCCCTCCACTTT,CASSGQSNNSPLHF
.,many,TRBJ2-7,TRBV28,TGTGCCAGCAGTTTAGGAGGACAGAGCTCCTACGAGCAGTACTTC,CASSLGGQSSYEQYF